This TCR beta chain originates from a study of shared clonotypes between healthy human individuals. Clones were read by immunoSEQ multiplex PCR, and TCRdb kept only the in-frame ones, dropping some. Found here are hundreds of thousands of clones, roughly 94% of them singletons; the top ten hold roughly 24%. It was CD45RO-negative cells, positively selected for CCR7, that made up naive CD8 cells, with terminally differentiated effector memory CD45RA+ cells excluded. Healthy HIV-negative adults without recent acute infections or vaccinations served as donors. Sequencing was done on a sample of naive CD8+ T cells sorted from blood. The clonotype originates from a man younger than 40 in good health.

The CDR3 reads CASSLNLGRNIYEQYF. The CDR3 bases are TGTGCCAGCAGCTTGAATCTAGGCAGGAACATCTACGAGCAGTACTTC. The V call is TRBV7-9, the J call TRBJ2-7; the D is unclear. The CDR3 is made up of 16 amino acids. Trimming shortened V by 3 bases and J by 3 bases, and 18 bases separated the two germline ends. The germline gives CDR1 SEHNR, CDR2 FQNEAQ (reference sequence).